One and the same sample provided the 9 T cell receptor beta chains below, sequenced in a study of cytotoxic CD8 clonotypes in ibrutinib-treated CLL. TCRdb's copy holds only in-frame clones and misses some; the assay was immunoSEQ multiplex PCR. The sample records approximately 320,000 clones, 60% to 80% being singletons. This specimen was PBMCs, taken after 36 months of ibrutinib treatment. The receptor set was obtained from a human donor with chronic lymphocytic leukemia.

This sequence joins TRBV20-1 and TRBJ2-1, with unresolved D. With 3 bases removed from V and 7 bases from J, the gap between germline ends came to 4 bases. The germline V gene encodes CDR1 DFQATT and CDR2 SNEGSKA (reference sequence). This CDR3 is built from 10 residues. In nucleotides, the CDR3 is TGCAGTGCTAGCCTAAATGAGCAGTTCTTC. Translation gives CSASLNEQFF.

This clone has more than one count but fewer than ten. This chain joins TRBV2 and TRBJ1-4; 9 nucleotides line up with TRBD1. The CDR3 consists of 14 residues. Germline CDR1 reads SNHLY; CDR2 reads FYNNEI. Trimming took 6 bases from V and 8 from J; bases not matched to a gene: 7. This chain's CDR3 is CASSSGTGWEKLFF. CDR3 sequence (DNA): TGTGCCAGCAGCTCCGGGACAGGGTGGGAAAAACTGTTTTTT.

This rearrangement joins TRBV19 to TRBJ2-3; D not certain. Per germline, CDR1 LNHDA and CDR2 SQIVND (reference sequence). The CDR3 consists of 15 residues. V was cut by 5 bases and J by 4 bases, with 16 bases left in between. The CDR3 here is CASSGLDPLADTQYF. The CDR3 DNA is TGTGCCAGTAGTGGCTTGGATCCCTTAGCAGATACGCAGTATTTT.

The J gene is TRBJ1-3, the V gene TRBV19; no clear D gene. Per the germline V gene, CDR1 is LNHDA and CDR2 is SQIVND (reference sequence). The CDR3 sequence is 12 residues long. Trimming pared 6 bases from V and 16 bases from J, leaving 19 bases between. CDR3 sequence reads: CASSPSGVGVYF. The CDR3 DNA reads as TGTGCCAGTAGCCCCAGCGGGGTCGGGGTGTATTTT.

The CDR3 bases are TGTGCCAGCAGCCCCAGTCCGGCCAGCACCTACGAGCAGTACTTC. This codes for CASSPSPASTYEQYF. The rearrangement uses TRBV7-3 and TRBJ2-7; no clear D. Trimming shortened V by 5 bases and J by 2 bases, and 16 bases separated the two germline ends. CDR3 length: 15 amino acids. The germline V gene encodes CDR1 SGHTA and CDR2 FQGTGA.

V and J are TRBV7-6 and TRBJ2-3; 7 bases fit TRBD2. This CDR3 contains 15 residues. Germline values: CDR1 SGHVS, CDR2 FNYEAQ. After removal of 4 bases from V and 5 bases from J, the junction contained 9 bases not matched to a gene. CDR3 residues: CASSSRTRIIDTQYF. The CDR3 coding sequence is TGTGCCAGCAGCTCCAGGACTAGAATCATAGATACGCAGTATTTT.

This chain connects TRBV7-9 to TRBJ2-5; 8 nucleotides align to TRBD2. V lost 0 bases and J lost 5; bases outside the gene matches: 8. CDR1 and CDR2 (germline): SEHNR, FQNEAQ (reference sequence). The CDR3 is made up of 16 amino acids. CDR3 bases: TGTGCCAGCAGCTTAGCCGGAGCGGGAGCTTCGGAGACCCAGTACTTC. Amino acids: CASSLAGAGASETQYF.

A remark on this clone: The junction departs from germline at one end; a sequencing error may be responsible. The rearrangement joins TRBV5-1 to TRBJ1-6, with 10 bases matching TRBD1. This CDR3 comprises 14 residues. Per germline, CDR1 SGHRS and CDR2 YFSETQ. In DNA form, the CDR3 reads TGCGCCAGCAGTTTGGGACAGGGGAATTCACCCCTCCACTTT. Protein: CASSLGQGNSPLHF.

The sample holds a few counts of this clone. This sequence joins TRBV6-5 and TRBJ2-5; 11 bases fit TRBD1. Germline V CDR1 and CDR2: MNHEY, SVGAGI. V gave up 6 bases and J gave up 7 bases; unmatched junction bases: 4. The CDR3 runs 13 residues. CDR3 DNA sequence: TGTGCCAGCAGGGACAGGGGGCAGGGGACCCAGTACTTC. It specifies CASRDRGQGTQYF.